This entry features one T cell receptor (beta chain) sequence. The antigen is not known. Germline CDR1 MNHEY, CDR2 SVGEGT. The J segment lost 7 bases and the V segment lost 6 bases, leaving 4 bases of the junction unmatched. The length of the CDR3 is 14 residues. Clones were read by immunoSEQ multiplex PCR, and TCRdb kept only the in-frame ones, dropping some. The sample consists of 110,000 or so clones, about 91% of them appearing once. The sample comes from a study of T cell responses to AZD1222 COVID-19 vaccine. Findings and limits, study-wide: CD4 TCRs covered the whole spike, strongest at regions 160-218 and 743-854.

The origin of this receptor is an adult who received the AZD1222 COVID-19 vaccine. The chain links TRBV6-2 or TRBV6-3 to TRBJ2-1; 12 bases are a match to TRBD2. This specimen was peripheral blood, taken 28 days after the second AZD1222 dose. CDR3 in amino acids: CASSLAGGSNEQFF. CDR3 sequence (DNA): TGTGCCAGCAGCCTAGCGGGGGGGAGTAATGAGCAGTTCTTC.